A selection of T cell receptor beta chains follows, all from one sample in a study of memory CD8 T cells in hepatitis C reinfection. Profiled with immunoSEQ multiplex PCR; TCRdb holds only in-frame clones, not every one. The data show 35,000 to 50,000 clones, with roughly 88% seen just once and roughly 1.2% held by the top ten. Input material: naive CD8+ T cells sorted from blood. The receptor source for this set is a young man with hepatitis C virus infection. Both conserved end residues are part of each CDR3. Fields, in order: D gene, J gene, V gene, CDR3 protein. A D gene is named only where the DNA matches it firmly.

TRBD1	TRBJ1-3	TRBV7-2	CASSRTGAGNTIYF
TRBD1	TRBJ2-1	TRBV6-5	CASSSRDRGWHEQFF
-	TRBJ1-5	TRBV19	CASSTQAIGQPQHF
-	TRBJ2-6	TRBV4-1	CASSQGPGANVLTF
TRBD1	TRBJ1-2	TRBV2	CASSEGTGSNYGYTF
TRBD2	TRBJ2-2	TRBV7-3	CASSFGLAGGNTGELFF
TRBD1	TRBJ1-4	TRBV7-9	CASSYGQGLTFF
-	TRBJ2-7	TRBV11-2	CASSHELDGSSYEQYF
-	TRBJ2-3	TRBV7-2	CASSSGGDTQYF
-	TRBJ2-7	TRBV5-6	CASSFSGSSYEQYF
-	TRBJ1-1	TRBV6-5	CASSYEANGVTEAFF
-	TRBJ2-1	TRBV7-9	CASSLGLGGGGHNEQFF
-	TRBJ1-2	TRBV7-9	CASSSGGLNYGYTF
-	TRBJ2-5	TRBV4-1	CASSPLGGETQYF
-	TRBJ1-1	TRBV6-4	CASSFLTEGSNTEAFF
-	TRBJ2-1	TRBV9	CASSVATGEQFF
TRBD1	TRBJ1-2	TRBV27	CASRGAGQGANGYTF
TRBD2	TRBJ2-1	TRBV27	CASSLSAGGSYNEQFF
-	TRBJ1-1	TRBV2	CAITPLGGRTEAFF
-	TRBJ2-7	TRBV28	CASSGKSSYEQYF